Here is one T cell receptor beta chain with its context. What it binds is not known. This table comes from immunoSEQ multiplex PCR, and its TCRdb copy is limited to in-frame clones, with some not included. This table has just over 350,000 clones, 92% appearing once. This specimen comes from a study of Ad26.COV2.S vaccination and SARS-CoV-2 variants. Broader study findings: Placebo recipients showed lower spike-specific TCR breadth than vaccinees.

CDR1 and CDR2 (germline): KGHSH, LQKENI. Trimming at V came to 3 bases and at J to 7 bases, leaving 11 bases not matched to a gene. CDR3 length: 15 amino acids. The sequences come from peripheral blood, collected after recovery from COVID-19. The rearrangement links TRBV18 to TRBJ1-2; 7 bases agree with TRBD1. This receptor was obtained from a human donor who had recovered from COVID-19. CDR3 coding DNA: TGTGCCAGCTCACCCCTAGGGACAGTGGGTTCTGGCTACACCTTC. It translates to CASSPLGTVGSGYTF.